This is a list of T cell receptor beta chains from one sample in a study of OX40 agonist ivuxolimab in advanced cancers. Repertoires were generated with immunoSEQ multiplex PCR, while TCRdb's copy carries only in-frame clones and drops some. The sample contains tens of thousands of clones, 90% of which appear only once. This specimen consisted of CD4+ or CD8+ T cells sorted from blood, obtained in a trial of the OX40 agonist ivuxolimab. All receptors derive from an adult with an advanced solid tumor such as melanoma, head and neck, liver or kidney cancer. CDR3s include the opening cysteine and the closing phenylalanine or tryptophan. D genes are given only for firm matches. Expanded clones get a size class; other rows say once, few or many, or leave the size out.

v_call	d_call	j_call	clone_size	cdr3_nt	cdr3_aa
TRBV15	NA	TRBJ2-5	NA	TGTGCCACCAGCAGAGCGGGGGTCGAAGAGACCCAGTACTTC	CATSRAGVEETQYF
TRBV18	TRBD1	TRBJ2-4	NA	TGTGCCAGCTCACCACTCCGGGACAGTCTAAACATTCAGTACTTC	CASSPLRDSLNIQYF
TRBV27	NA	TRBJ1-1	NA	TGTGCCAGCAGTTTTAAGGGAACTGAAGCTTTCTTT	CASSFKGTEAFF
TRBV4-1	NA	TRBJ2-7	NA	TGCGCCAGCAGCCCTCAGACAGGTATCTACGAGCAGTACTTC	CASSPQTGIYEQYF
TRBV2	NA	TRBJ1-5	NA	TGTGCCAGCAGTGAGTACAGGGATTCTTATAGCAATCAGCCCCAGCATTTT	CASSEYRDSYSNQPQHF
TRBV7-2	TRBD2	TRBJ2-3	once	TGTGCCAGCAGCTTTCTAGCGGGGGGGACAGATACGCAGTATTTT	CASSFLAGGTDTQYF
TRBV7-9	NA	TRBJ2-5	NA	TGTGCCAGCAGCAGCGGCGGAGAGACCCAGTACTTC	CASSSGGETQYF
TRBV7-2	NA	TRBJ2-2	NA	TGTGCCAGCAGCAAACCAGGGACCGGGGAGCTGTTTTTT	CASSKPGTGELFF
TRBV9	NA	TRBJ2-3	NA	TGTGCCAGCAGCGCTCAGACAGGCCTTAGCACAGATACGCAGTATTTT	CASSAQTGLSTDTQYF
TRBV14	TRBD2	TRBJ2-1	NA	TGTGCCAGCAGCCAGGTGGTTGCGGGGGGGAGGCAGTTCTTC	CASSQVVAGGRQFF
TRBV21-1	NA	TRBJ2-3	few	TGTGCCAGCAGCAAAGGGACCCCCACAGGGGTTAGCACAGATACGCAGTATTTT	CASSKGTPTGVSTDTQYF
TRBV9	TRBD1	TRBJ2-1	NA	TGTGCCAGCAGTGTTACCAACCGGGACAGGTACAATGAGCAGTTCTTC	CASSVTNRDRYNEQFF
TRBV6-4	TRBD1	TRBJ2-7	once	TGTGCCAGCAGTCAAAAGGGACAGGGGGACTGTAACTCCGAGCAGTACTTC	CASSQKGQGDCNSEQYF
TRBV29-1	TRBD1	TRBJ2-7	NA	TGCAGCGTTGATGGCCCTACAGGGGGTGGGTACGAGCAGTACTTC	CSVDGPTGGGYEQYF
TRBV10-3	NA	TRBJ1-6	NA	TGTGCCATCAGAGGGACGGCGACGTCTCCCCTCCACTTT	CAIRGTATSPLHF
TRBV7-2	NA	TRBJ2-2	few	TGTGCCAGCAGCTTTTACACCGGGGAGCTGTTTTTT	CASSFYTGELFF
TRBV6-4	NA	TRBJ2-2	once	TGTGCCAGCAGTGAGAGGGTTTTTACCGGGGAGCTGTTTTTT	CASSERVFTGELFF
TRBV20-1	NA	TRBJ2-7	NA	TGCAGTGCAAGGGTTTGGGGTGAGCAGTACTTC	CSARVWGEQYF
TRBV5-4	NA	TRBJ2-6	NA	TGTGCCAGCAGGTTGGACGCTTCTGGGGCCAACGTCCTGACTTTC	CASRLDASGANVLTF
TRBV11-3	NA	TRBJ1-1	NA	TGTGCCAGCAGCTTTGGTAGGGACACTGAAGCTTTCTTT	CASSFGRDTEAFF
TRBV7-9	TRBD1	TRBJ2-2	NA	TGTGCCAGCAGCTTAGGGAGACAGGGCGTTGCCGGGGAGCTGTTTTTT	CASSLGRQGVAGELFF
TRBV29-1	NA	TRBJ2-5	NA	TGCAGCGTCGTTTTGGACCAAGAGACCCAGTACTTC	CSVVLDQETQYF
TRBV6-5	NA	TRBJ1-2	NA	TGTGCCAGCAGTTACTCGGGAGGAGCTAACTATGGCTACACCTTC	CASSYSGGANYGYTF
TRBV6-1	TRBD1	TRBJ1-3	NA	TGTGCCAGCAGGACAGGGTCAGGAAACACCATATATTTT	CASRTGSGNTIYF
TRBV7-2	NA	TRBJ1-1	few	TGTGCCAGCAGCTTAGTTCGGAAGGCAGCTTTCTTT	CASSLVRKAAFF
TRBV5-1	NA	TRBJ2-5	NA	TGCGCCACCAGATTTGGGCCACCCCAAGAGACCCAGTACTTC	CATRFGPPQETQYF
TRBV7-3	NA	TRBJ2-4	NA	TGTGCCAGCAGCTTAGATGCGGGGATGGCGAACATTCAGTACTTC	CASSLDAGMANIQYF
TRBV18	NA	TRBJ2-6	NA	TGTGCCAGCTCACCACCGGGCAGGTCTGGGGCCAACGTCCTGACTTTC	CASSPPGRSGANVLTF
TRBV11-2	NA	TRBJ2-3	NA	TGTGCCAGCAGCGACGGAGGCTGGGGCACAGATACGCAGTATTTT	CASSDGGWGTDTQYF
TRBV6-1	NA	TRBJ1-1	NA	TGTGCCAGCAGGACGGGATTGGCGAACACTGAAGCTTTCTTT	CASRTGLANTEAFF
TRBV6-5	NA	TRBJ1-2	NA	TGTGCCAGCACCCCCTATTCTAACTATGGCTACACCTTC	CASTPYSNYGYTF
TRBV10-3	NA	TRBJ1-2	NA	TGTGCCATCAGTGTGGAGGGGGGGTACTATGGCTACACCTTC	CAISVEGGYYGYTF
TRBV18	NA	TRBJ1-1	NA	TGTGCCAGCTCACCTGGTGGGGCGGCAGACACTGAAGCTTTCTTT	CASSPGGAADTEAFF
TRBV6-5	TRBD2	TRBJ2-5	NA	TGTGCCAGCAGCTCCCTAGCGGGGGGCCGGGAGACCCAGTACTTC	CASSSLAGGRETQYF
TRBV5-1	TRBD2	TRBJ2-5	NA	TGCGCCAGCAGCTTGGGGGTCTTACTAGCGGGGGAAGAGACCCAGTACTTC	CASSLGVLLAGEETQYF
TRBV18	NA	TRBJ2-5	NA	TGTGCCAGCTCACCGTACCAGGAGACCCAGTACTTC	CASSPYQETQYF
TRBV5-5	NA	TRBJ1-2	NA	TGTGCCAGCAGCTTGGTTCTGCTCTCTAACTATGGCTACACCTTC	CASSLVLLSNYGYTF
TRBV6-1	NA	TRBJ1-5	NA	TGTGCCAGCAAAACGGACCGTCGTCCTCAGCCCCAGCATTTT	CASKTDRRPQPQHF
TRBV5-4	NA	TRBJ1-6	NA	TGTGCCAGCAGCTTGGAGGCAGGCTCCTATAATTCACCCCTCCACTTT	CASSLEAGSYNSPLHF
TRBV28	NA	TRBJ1-4	NA	TGTGCCAGCAGTGGAAGGGAGACGGGTAATGAAAAACTGTTTTTT	CASSGRETGNEKLFF
TRBV19	TRBD1	TRBJ1-3	NA	TGTGCCAGTAGTATGCCCGGGACAGTTGTGGACACCATATATTTT	CASSMPGTVVDTIYF
TRBV7-9	NA	TRBJ1-5	NA	TGTGCCAGCAGTCCCTCCGGGGGAAGGCATCAGCCCCAGCATTTT	CASSPSGGRHQPQHF
TRBV6-5	TRBD1	TRBJ1-1	few	TGTGCCACCCAGAGACAGGGTATTAACACTGAAGCTTTCTTT	CATQRQGINTEAFF
TRBV28	TRBD1	TRBJ2-2	once	TGTGCCAGCGCCGGACAGGGGTCAGACACCGGGGAGCTGTTTTTT	CASAGQGSDTGELFF
TRBV18	NA	TRBJ1-3	NA	TGTGCCAGCTCGCCGACAGTCCCCTCTGGAAACACCATATATTTT	CASSPTVPSGNTIYF
TRBV7-3	TRBD1	TRBJ2-3	NA	TGTGCCAGCAGCTTAACCCCGGGACAGGGGAGAGATACGCAGTATTTT	CASSLTPGQGRDTQYF
TRBV6-1	TRBD1	TRBJ1-5	NA	TGTGCCAGCAGCCTAGGGACAGTTGGTCAGCCCCAGCATTTT	CASSLGTVGQPQHF
TRBV28	TRBD1	TRBJ1-2	NA	TGTGCCAGCAGTCCGACAGGGTACGGCTACACCTTC	CASSPTGYGYTF
TRBV10-1	TRBD1	TRBJ2-5	NA	TGCGCCAGCAGTGACCGGACAGGCCCCCGTGGGGAGACCCAGTACTTC	CASSDRTGPRGETQYF
TRBV7-9	NA	TRBJ2-3	NA	TGTGCCAGCAGCTTAGCGGTGGGAAGCACAGATACGCAGTATTTT	CASSLAVGSTDTQYF
TRBV27	TRBD2	TRBJ2-1	NA	TGTGCCAGCAGTTACTGGGTGGGACTAGCGGGGGGGCTGGATGAGCAGTTCTTC	CASSYWVGLAGGLDEQFF
TRBV28	TRBD2	TRBJ2-1	few	TGTGCCAGCAGTCCTTCTAGCGGGGGGGCCAATGAGCAGTTCTTC	CASSPSSGGANEQFF
TRBV20-1	NA	TRBJ1-4	NA	TGCAGTGCCCCACTTAATGAAAAACTGTTTTTT	CSAPLNEKLFF
TRBV5-1	NA	TRBJ2-3	NA	TGCGCCAGCAGCTACTCACAGAGTAGCACAGATACGCAGTATTTT	CASSYSQSSTDTQYF
TRBV9	NA	TRBJ2-3	NA	TGTGCCAGCAGCGTAGCGGGGGCTCGAGATACGCAGTATTTT	CASSVAGARDTQYF